This TCR beta chain is from a study of T cells in Graves' hyperthyroidism and ophthalmopathy. Study-wide results and caveats: Also found in blood were most expanded thyroid clonotypes above 0.001.

Amplified TCR beta CDR3 regions derived from RNA transcripts. TCR CDR3 underwent first-round RT-PCR with the HTBI primer set. TCRdb reprocessed the multiplex PCR reads with MiXCR, giving one entry per CDR3 protein. The data hold roughly 400,000 distinct CDR3 sequences, with over 12% observed a single time. For the diagnoses, clinical symptoms, serum thyroxine and TRAb, thyroid ultrasound and orbital computed tomography were used. Germline V gene sequence: CDR1 MNHEY, CDR2 SVGEGT. The CDR3 loop spans 13 amino acids. V lost 0 bases, J lost 8 bases, and 1 base stayed unmatched. This clonotype was found a few times. The antigen is unknown.

The chain has TRBV6-2 or TRBV6-3 and TRBJ1-2, with 9 bases that match TRBD1. Sequenced material: blood. The source is a man between 45 and 60 years old with Graves' ophthalmopathy. CDR3 sequence: CASSYSQGAGYTF. The CDR3 DNA reads as TGTGCCAGCAGTTACTCACAGGGGGCCGGCTACACCTTC.